This TCR beta chain was found in a study of PD-1 blockade in classical Hodgkin lymphoma. Germline V gives CDR1 SGDLS, CDR2 YYNGEE. The CDR3 runs to 21 residues. The junction had 21 bases not matched to a gene; V was cut back by 3 bases and J by 4 bases. Relapses following autologous stem cell transplantation were seen in all patients, with brentuximab vedotin exposure varying. Notes on the study in general: Complete responders had baseline diversity similar to newly diagnosed patients. Excluded were patients who started nivolumab under 1 year after ASCT, a group that had lower diversity.

Worth noting for this clone: The antigen is undetermined.

TCRdb's table, derived via immunoSEQ multiplex PCR, lists solely in-frame clones and lacks some. The data contain about 28,000 clones, approximately 82% of them singletons. The genes are TRBV9 and TRBJ2-2; 10 nucleotides align to TRBD2. The specimen was peripheral blood mononuclear cells (PBMCs), collected before the second cycle of nivolumab. The TCR originated in a human donor with classical Hodgkin lymphoma. CDR3 sequence reads: CASSATPFIGSSGSGTGELFF. CDR3 in DNA: TGTGCCAGCAGCGCGACACCCTTCATCGGCTCTAGCGGGAGTGGCACCGGGGAGCTGTTTTTT.